This TCR beta chain was recovered during a study of human T cells and chemical hapten exposure. Whole-study context: Patch tests of 0.01% DPC on the upper back were read at 6 days. General study results and limits: Positive correlation was observed between PT1 expanded TCR counts and patch test score.

MiXCR was run by TCRdb on the RACE reads, yielding one entry per CDR3 protein. This sample has some 350,000 distinct CDR3 sequences, with about 6% found just once. CDR3 length: 13 residues. From germline, CDR1 is SGHTA and CDR2 FQGNSA. The trim removed 2 bases at V and 6 bases at J, leaving 1 base unmatched. Time point meaning: patch test 2, 6 weeks after DPC sensitization. As for treatment: therapeutic diphenylcyclopropenone sensitization with weekly scalp DPC. This clonotype was found many times. The target antigen is unknown. The chain has TRBV7-2 and TRBJ1-2; 9 bases match TRBD1. The source of this sequence is a woman younger than 35 with alopecia areata. Some clones in this sample may be carry-over from other donors' samples. The sample in question was whole blood, obtained in connection with sensitization to the hapten diphenylcyclopropenone (DPC). CDR3 coding DNA: TGTGCCAGCAGCTTAAGGACAGGGGATGGCTACACCTTC. This encodes CASSLRTGDGYTF.